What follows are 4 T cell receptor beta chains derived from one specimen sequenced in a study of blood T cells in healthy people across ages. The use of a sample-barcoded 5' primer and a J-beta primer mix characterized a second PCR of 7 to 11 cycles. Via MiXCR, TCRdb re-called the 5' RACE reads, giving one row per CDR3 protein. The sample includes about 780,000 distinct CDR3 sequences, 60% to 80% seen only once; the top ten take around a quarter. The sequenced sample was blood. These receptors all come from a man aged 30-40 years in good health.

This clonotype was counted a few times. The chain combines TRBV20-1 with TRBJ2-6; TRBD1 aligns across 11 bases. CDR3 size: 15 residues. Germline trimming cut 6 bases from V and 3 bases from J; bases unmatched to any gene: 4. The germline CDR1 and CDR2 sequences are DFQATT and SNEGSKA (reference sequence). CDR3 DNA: TGCAGTGCCCGGACAGGGGGCGGTGGGGCCAACGTCCTGACTTTC. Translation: CSARTGGGGANVLTF.

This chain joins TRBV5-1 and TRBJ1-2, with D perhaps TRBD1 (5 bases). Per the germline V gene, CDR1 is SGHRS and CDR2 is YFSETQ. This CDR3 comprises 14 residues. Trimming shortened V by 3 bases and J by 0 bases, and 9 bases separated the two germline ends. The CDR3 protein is CASSSGWPNYGYTF. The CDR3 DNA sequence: TGCGCCAGCAGCTCAGGGTGGCCTAACTATGGCTACACCTTC. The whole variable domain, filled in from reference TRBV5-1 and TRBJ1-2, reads KAGVTQTPRYLIKTRGQQVTLSCSPISGHRSVSWYQQTPGQGLQFLFEYFSETQRNKGNFPGRFSGRQFSNSRSEMNVSTLELGDSALYLCASSSGWPNYGYTFGSGTRLTVV.

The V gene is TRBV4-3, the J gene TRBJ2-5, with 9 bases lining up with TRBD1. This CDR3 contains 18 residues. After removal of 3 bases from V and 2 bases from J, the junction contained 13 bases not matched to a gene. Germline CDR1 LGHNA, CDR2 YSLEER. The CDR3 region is CASSQAWMGQGGQETQYF. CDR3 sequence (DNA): TGCGCCAGCAGCCAGGCCTGGATGGGACAGGGAGGACAAGAGACCCAGTACTTC.

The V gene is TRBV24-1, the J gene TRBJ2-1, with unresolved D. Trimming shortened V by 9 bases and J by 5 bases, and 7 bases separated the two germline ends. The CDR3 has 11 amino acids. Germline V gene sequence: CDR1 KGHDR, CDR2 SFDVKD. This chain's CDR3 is CATETHNEQFF. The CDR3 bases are TGTGCCACCGAGACCCACAATGAGCAGTTCTTC.